The clone carrying this TCR beta chain is classed as medium-sized. What it recognizes is unknown. V lost 0 bases and J 7 bases, leaving 15 bases between the germline ends. In germline, CDR1 is LGHNA, CDR2 YNFKEQ. CDR3 length: 16 residues. The data were taken from a study of memory CD4+ T cells and cytomegalovirus serostatus. Single viable CD3+CD4+CD8-CD45RO+ cells were sorted as the memory CD4+ T cells. Donors' CMV status reflects serum IgG against pp150, pp28, p38, p52. Under the authors' procedure: After removing out-of-frame reads, around 2,000,000 distinct TCRbeta sequences remained. Here immunoSEQ multiplex PCR was the method, and the copy in TCRdb shows in-frame clones only, minus some. That table is the source of V, J and clone size, and D and trimming were worked out from the DNA. Of 35,000 to 45,000 clones listed, roughly 85% are singletons. Study conclusions and caveats: Of under 200 reported CMV TCRbeta sequences, 55 to 80 were found in memory CD4+ repertoires. The CMV-associated TCR signature appears largely within the CD4+ memory repertoire.

The chain joins TRBV4-2 to TRBJ1-4; weak D call: TRBD1 (6 bases). The TCR originated in an adult in good health and CMV-seropositive. Sequencing was performed on memory CD4+ T cells from blood. This CDR3 is CASSQDEGGASEKLFF. Here the CDR3 DNA reads TGTGCCAGCAGCCAAGATGAGGGGGGGGCGAGTGAAAAACTGTTTTTT.